This TCR beta chain emerged from a study of cytomegalovirus exposure and HLA in healthy donors. Study summary: For the roughly 400 genotyped donors, approximately 83% fell within the Caucasian-associated ancestry cluster.

Overall study results and limits: Most TCR sequences showed up rarely, but some public TCRs showed up in many donors.

60 Vbeta and 13 Jbeta primers were used in PCR. Sequencing was performed with immunoSEQ multiplex PCR; in TCRdb, only in-frame clones are kept and a portion is missing. The sample contains 140,000 to 150,000 clones, roughly 80% of which appear only once. Germline loops: CDR1 ENHRY, CDR2 SYGVKD. CDR3 length equals 14 residues. J was trimmed by 4 bases and V by 6 bases; bases with no gene match: 7. As to this clone: Antigen unknown.

The sequencing input was PBMCs. V is TRBV10-3 and J is TRBJ2-7; TRBD2 agrees at 9 bases. This TCR was sampled from a man aged 40-50 years in good health and CMV-seronegative. The CDR3 DNA reads TGTGCCATCAGCGACCTAGCGGGGAGATACGAGCAGTACTTC. This gives the protein CAISDLAGRYEQYF.